Below are 5 T cell receptor beta chains sequenced from a single sample in a study of T cell repertoires in cytomegalovirus infection. No cognate antigen is known for these TCRs. TCRdb reprocessed the reads via MiXCR and lists one record per CDR3 protein. The table has approximately 1,000,000 distinct CDR3 sequences, about a third seen once. Sequenced material: cultured CD8+ T cells from PBMCs, taken from culture after CMV antigen stimulation. These receptors were obtained from a human donor in good health (CMV status not recorded). Some clones in this sample may be carry-over from other donors' samples.

J is TRBJ1-1 and V is TRBV29-1, with D unresolved. The CDR3 runs 11 residues. Germline loops: CDR1 SQVTM, CDR2 ANQGSEA. V gave up 2 bases and J gave up 3 bases, with 4 bases separating them. The DNA for the CDR3 is TGCAGCGTTGAACTTGACACTGAAGCTTTCTTT. Protein: CSVELDTEAFF.

The chain carries TRBV27 and TRBJ2-3, with TRBD2 matching over 8 bases. V lost 7 bases, J lost 1 base, and 7 bases stayed unmatched. The CDR3 runs to 15 residues. Germline V lookup: CDR1 MNHEY, CDR2 SMNVEV (reference sequence). DNA for the CDR3: TGTGCCAGCAACCTAGCGGGTTACCGCACAGATACGCAGTATTTT. It yields the protein CASNLAGYRTDTQYF.

This clonotype was seen only a few times. The chain has TRBV11-2 and TRBJ2-2, with TRBD1 as a possible D gene (5 bases). Germline lookup yields CDR1 SGHAT and CDR2 FQNNGV. The V end lost 1 base, the J end lost 5 bases, and 17 bases lay between the germline ends. The CDR3 loop spans 17 amino acids. CDR3 DNA sequence: TGTGCCAGCAGCTTAGCAAGGGGTCAGACCACAACCGGGGAGCTGTTTTTT. Amino acids: CASSLARGQTTTGELFF.

The V and J genes are TRBV5-5 and TRBJ2-1; tentatively, D is TRBD2 (6 bases). Trimming pared 9 bases from V and 4 bases from J, leaving 17 bases between. There are 14 residues in the CDR3. Germline CDR1 reads SGHKS; CDR2 reads YYEKEE (reference sequence). The CDR3 region is CATFARGGYNEQFF. The DNA of the CDR3 is TGTGCCACCTTCGCGCGGGGAGGTTACAATGAGCAGTTCTTC.

About this clonotype itself: Possible read error: a much larger clone is one base away. The chain couples TRBV7-2 to TRBJ2-3; 12 bases are a match to TRBD2. CDR3 length: 16 residues. Germline V gene sequence: CDR1 SGHTA, CDR2 FQGNSA. Here the CDR3 reads CDSSLASGGAADTQYF. CDR3 coding DNA: TGTGACAGCAGTTTAGCTAGCGGGGGGGCTGCAGATACGCAGTATTTT.